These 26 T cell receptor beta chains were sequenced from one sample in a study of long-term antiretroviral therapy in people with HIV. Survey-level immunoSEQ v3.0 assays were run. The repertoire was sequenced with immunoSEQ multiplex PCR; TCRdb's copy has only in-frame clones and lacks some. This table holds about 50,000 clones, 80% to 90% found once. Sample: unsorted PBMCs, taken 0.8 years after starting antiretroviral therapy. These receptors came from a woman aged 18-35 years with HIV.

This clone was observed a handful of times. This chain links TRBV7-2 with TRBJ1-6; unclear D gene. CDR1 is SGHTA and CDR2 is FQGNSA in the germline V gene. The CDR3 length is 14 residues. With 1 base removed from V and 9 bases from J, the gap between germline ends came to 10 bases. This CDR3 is CASSLVEVGSPLHF. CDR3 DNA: TGTGCCAGCAGCTTAGTAGAGGTCGGTTCACCCCTCCACTTT. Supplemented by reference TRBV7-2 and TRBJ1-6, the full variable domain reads GAGVSQSPSNKVTEKGKDVELRCDPISGHTALYWYRQSLGQGLEFLIYFQGNSAPDKSGLPSDRFSAERTGGSVSTLTIQRTQQEDSAVYLCASSLVEVGSPLHFGNGTRLTVT.

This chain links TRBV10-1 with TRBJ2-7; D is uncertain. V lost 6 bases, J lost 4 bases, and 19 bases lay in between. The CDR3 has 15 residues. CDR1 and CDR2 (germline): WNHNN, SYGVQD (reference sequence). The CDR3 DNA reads TGCGCCAGCAGGAGTACGACGGACGGTCCATACGAGCAGTACTTC. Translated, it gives CASRSTTDGPYEQYF.

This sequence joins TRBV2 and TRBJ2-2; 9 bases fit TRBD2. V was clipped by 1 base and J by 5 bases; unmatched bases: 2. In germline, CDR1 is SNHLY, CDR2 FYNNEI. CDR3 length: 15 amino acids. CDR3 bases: TGTGCCAGCAGTGAAGTAGCGGGAGAGACCGGGGAGCTGTTTTTT. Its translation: CASSEVAGETGELFF.

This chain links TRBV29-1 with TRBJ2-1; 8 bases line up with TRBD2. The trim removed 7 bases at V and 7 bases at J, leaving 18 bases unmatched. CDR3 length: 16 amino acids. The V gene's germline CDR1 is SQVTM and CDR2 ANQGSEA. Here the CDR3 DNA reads TGCAGCGCCTACGATACCCCGGGACTAGATATAAATGAGCAGTTCTTC. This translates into CSAYDTPGLDINEQFF.

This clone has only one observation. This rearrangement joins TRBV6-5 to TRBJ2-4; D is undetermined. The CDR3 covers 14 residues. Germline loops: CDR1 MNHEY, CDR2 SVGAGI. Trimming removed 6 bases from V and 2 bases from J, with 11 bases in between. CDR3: CASRSSSTKNIQYF. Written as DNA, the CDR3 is TGTGCCAGCAGGTCGTCAAGTACCAAAAACATTCAGTACTTC.

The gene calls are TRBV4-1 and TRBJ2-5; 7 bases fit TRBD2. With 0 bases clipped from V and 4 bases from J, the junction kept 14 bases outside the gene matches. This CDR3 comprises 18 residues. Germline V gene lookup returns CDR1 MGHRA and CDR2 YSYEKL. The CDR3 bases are TGCGCCAGCAGCCAAGATCATAGGGACTATACCGTGGGAGAGACCCAGTACTTC. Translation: CASSQDHRDYTVGETQYF.

The CDR3: CASSQDRIRDTQYF. The CDR3 nucleotides read TGCGCCAGCAGCCAAGATAGGATCCGAGATACGCAGTATTTT. The rearrangement joins TRBV4-1 to TRBJ2-3, with D unclear. The germline V gene encodes CDR1 MGHRA and CDR2 YSYEKL. The CDR3 length is 14 residues. Trimming stripped 0 bases from V and 5 bases from J, with 9 bases between.

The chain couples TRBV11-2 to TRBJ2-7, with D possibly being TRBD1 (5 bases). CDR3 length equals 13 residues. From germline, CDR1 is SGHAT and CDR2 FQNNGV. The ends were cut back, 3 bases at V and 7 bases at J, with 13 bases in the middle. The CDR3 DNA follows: TGTGCCAGCAGCTTCCAGGGTTCGGGTGAGCAGTACTTC. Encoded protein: CASSFQGSGEQYF.

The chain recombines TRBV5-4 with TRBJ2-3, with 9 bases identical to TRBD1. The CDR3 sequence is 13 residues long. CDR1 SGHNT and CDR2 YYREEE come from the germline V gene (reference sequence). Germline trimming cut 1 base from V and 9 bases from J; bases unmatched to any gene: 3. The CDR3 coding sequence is TGTGCCAGCAGCTTGCAGGACAGGGGAACGCAGTATTTT. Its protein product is CASSLQDRGTQYF.

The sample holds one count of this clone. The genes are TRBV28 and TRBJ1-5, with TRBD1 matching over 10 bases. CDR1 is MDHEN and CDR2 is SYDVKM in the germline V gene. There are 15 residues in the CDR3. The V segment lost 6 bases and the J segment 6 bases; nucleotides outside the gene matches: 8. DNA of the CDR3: TGTGCCAGCAGCATCGGACAGGGGGATTCTCAGCCCCAGCATTTT. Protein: CASSIGQGDSQPQHF. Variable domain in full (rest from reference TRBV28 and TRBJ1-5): DVKVTQSSRYLVKRTGEKVFLECVQDMDHENMFWYRQDPGLGLRLIYFSYDVKMKEKGDIPEGYSVSREKKERFSLILESASTNQTSMYLCASSIGQGDSQPQHFGDGTRLSIL.

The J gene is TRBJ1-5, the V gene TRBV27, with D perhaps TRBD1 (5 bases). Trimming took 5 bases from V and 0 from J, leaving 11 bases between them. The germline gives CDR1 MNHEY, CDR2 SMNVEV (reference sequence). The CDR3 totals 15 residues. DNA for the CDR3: TGTGCCAGCAGTACCCGGGGGTATAGCAATCAGCCCCAGCATTTT. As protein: CASSTRGYSNQPQHF.

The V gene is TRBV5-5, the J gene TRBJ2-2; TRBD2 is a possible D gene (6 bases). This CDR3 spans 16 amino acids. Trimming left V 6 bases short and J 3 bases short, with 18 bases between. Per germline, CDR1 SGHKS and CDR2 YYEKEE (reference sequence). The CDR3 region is CASITKGGVDTGELFF. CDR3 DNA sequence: TGTGCCAGCATCACAAAGGGCGGGGTGGACACCGGGGAGCTGTTTTTT. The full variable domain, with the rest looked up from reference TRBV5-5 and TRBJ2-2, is DAGVTQSPTHLIKTRGQQVTLRCSPISGHKSVSWYQQVLGQGPQFIFQYYEKEERGRGNFPDRFSARQFPNYSSELNVNALLLGDSALYLCASITKGGVDTGELFFGEGSRLTVL.

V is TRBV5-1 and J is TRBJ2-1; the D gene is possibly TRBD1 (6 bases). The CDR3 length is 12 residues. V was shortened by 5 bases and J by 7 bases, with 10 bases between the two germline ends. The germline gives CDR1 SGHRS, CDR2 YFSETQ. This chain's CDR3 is CASRRDTNEQFF. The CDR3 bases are TGCGCCAGCAGACGGGACACAAATGAGCAGTTCTTC.

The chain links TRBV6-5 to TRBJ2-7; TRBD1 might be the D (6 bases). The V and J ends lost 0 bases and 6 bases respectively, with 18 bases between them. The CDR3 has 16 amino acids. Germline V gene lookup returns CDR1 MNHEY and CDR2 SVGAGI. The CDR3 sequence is CASSYSFQGFAVEQYF. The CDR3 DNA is TGTGCCAGCAGTTACTCGTTCCAGGGGTTCGCGGTCGAGCAGTACTTC.

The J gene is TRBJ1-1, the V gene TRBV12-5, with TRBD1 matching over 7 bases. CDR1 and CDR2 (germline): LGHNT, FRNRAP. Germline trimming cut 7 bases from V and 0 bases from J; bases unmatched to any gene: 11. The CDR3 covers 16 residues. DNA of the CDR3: TGTGCTAGTGTCCCAGGGACAGACCTCATGAACACTGAAGCTTTCTTT. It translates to CASVPGTDLMNTEAFF.

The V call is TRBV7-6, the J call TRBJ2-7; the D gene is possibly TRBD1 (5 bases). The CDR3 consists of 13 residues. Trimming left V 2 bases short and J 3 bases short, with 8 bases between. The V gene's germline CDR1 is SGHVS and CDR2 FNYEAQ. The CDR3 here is CASSLQGDYEQYF. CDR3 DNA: TGTGCCAGCAGCTTACAGGGCGACTACGAGCAGTACTTC. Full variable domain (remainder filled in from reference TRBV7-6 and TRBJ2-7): GAGVSQSPRYKVTKRGQDVALRCDPISGHVSLYWYRQALGQGPEFLTYFNYEAQQDKSGLPNDRFSAERPEGSISTLTIQRTEQRDSAMYRCASSLQGDYEQYFGPGTRLTVT.

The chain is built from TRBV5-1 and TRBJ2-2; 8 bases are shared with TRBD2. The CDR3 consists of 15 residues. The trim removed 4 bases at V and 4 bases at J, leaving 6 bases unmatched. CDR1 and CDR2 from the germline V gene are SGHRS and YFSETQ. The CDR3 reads CASSPRLARTGELFF. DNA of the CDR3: TGCGCCAGCAGCCCTAGACTAGCGCGCACCGGGGAGCTGTTTTTT.

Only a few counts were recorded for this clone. The CDR3, as DNA: TGTGCCAGTAACCCTAGCTCCAGCTCCTACGAGCAGTACTTC. It is translated as CASNPSSSSYEQYF. The chain joins TRBV19 to TRBJ2-7; TRBD2 is a possible D gene (5 bases). CDR1 and CDR2 (germline): LNHDA, SQIVND (reference sequence). The CDR3 runs 14 residues. Trimming left V 7 bases short and J 0 bases short, with 13 bases between.

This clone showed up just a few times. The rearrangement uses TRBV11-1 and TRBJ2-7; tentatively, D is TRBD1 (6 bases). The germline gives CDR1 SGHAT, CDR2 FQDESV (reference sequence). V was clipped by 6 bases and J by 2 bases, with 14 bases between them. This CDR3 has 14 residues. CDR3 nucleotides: TGTGCCAGCAGTTTTACAGGGTCTACCTACGAGCAGTACTTC. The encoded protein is CASSFTGSTYEQYF.

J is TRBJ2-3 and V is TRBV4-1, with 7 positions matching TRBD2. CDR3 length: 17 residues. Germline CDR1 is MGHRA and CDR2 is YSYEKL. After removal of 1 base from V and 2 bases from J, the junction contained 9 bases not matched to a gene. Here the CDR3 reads CASSQVSSGTLTDTQYF. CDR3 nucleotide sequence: TGCGCCAGCAGCCAAGTGTCCAGCGGGACCCTCACAGATACGCAGTATTTT.

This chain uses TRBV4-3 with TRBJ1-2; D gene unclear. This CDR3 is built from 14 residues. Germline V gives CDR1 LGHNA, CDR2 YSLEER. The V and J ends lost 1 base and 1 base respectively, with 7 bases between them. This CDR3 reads CASSQGSVNYGYTF. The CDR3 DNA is TGCGCCAGCAGCCAAGGCTCTGTTAACTATGGCTACACCTTC.

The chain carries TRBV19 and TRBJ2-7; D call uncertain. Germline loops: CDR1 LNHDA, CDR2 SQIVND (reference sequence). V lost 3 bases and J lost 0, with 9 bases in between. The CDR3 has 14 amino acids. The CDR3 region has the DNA TGTGCCAGTAGTATCGCCCTGAGCTCCTACGAGCAGTACTTC. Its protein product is CASSIALSSYEQYF.

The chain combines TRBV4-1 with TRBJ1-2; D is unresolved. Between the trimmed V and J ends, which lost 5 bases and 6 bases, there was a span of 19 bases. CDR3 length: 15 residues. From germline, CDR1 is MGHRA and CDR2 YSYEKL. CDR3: CASSSLGRTPDGYTF. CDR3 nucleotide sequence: TGCGCCAGCAGCTCCCTGGGGAGGACCCCGGATGGCTACACCTTC.

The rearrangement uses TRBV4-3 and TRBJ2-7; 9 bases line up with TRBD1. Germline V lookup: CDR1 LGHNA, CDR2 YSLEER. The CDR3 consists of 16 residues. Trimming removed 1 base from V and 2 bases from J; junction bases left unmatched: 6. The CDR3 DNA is TGCGCCAGCAGCCAAGCGAGGACAGGGGCCACCTACGAGCAGTACTTC. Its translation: CASSQARTGATYEQYF.

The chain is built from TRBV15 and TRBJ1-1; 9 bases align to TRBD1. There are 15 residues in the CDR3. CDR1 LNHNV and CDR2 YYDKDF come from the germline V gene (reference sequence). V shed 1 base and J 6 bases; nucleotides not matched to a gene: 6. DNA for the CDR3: TGTGCCACCAGCAGAGCGGGACAGGGTAAAGCTGAAGCTTTCTTT. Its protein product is CATSRAGQGKAEAFF.

DNA of the CDR3: TGTGCCAGCAGCCTAGGACAGGGCCAAGGTGAGCAGTTCTTC. It yields the protein CASSLGQGQGEQFF. The V call is TRBV6-5, the J call TRBJ2-1; 8 bases align to TRBD1. Germline CDR1 and CDR2: MNHEY and SVGAGI. V lost 6 bases, J lost 9 bases, and 10 bases stayed unmatched. The length of the CDR3 is 14 residues.